What follows is one TCR beta chain and its context. Its target is not known. V lost 3 bases to trimming and J lost 3 bases, with 15 bases between them. Germline V gene lookup returns CDR1 LNHDA and CDR2 SQIVND (reference sequence). The CDR3 spans 16 residues. The sample comes from a study of OX40 agonist ivuxolimab in advanced cancers. Overall study findings and caveats: At 0.1 to 3.0 mg/kg and by week 6, clonal expansion occurred in CD4+ and CD8+ blood T cells.

Profiled with immunoSEQ multiplex PCR; TCRdb holds only in-frame clones, not every one. The sample shows approximately 94,000 clones, about 91% of them seen only once. The chain couples TRBV19 to TRBJ2-1; no definite D call. The sample was CD4+ or CD8+ T cells sorted from blood, taken in a trial of the OX40 agonist ivuxolimab. This clonotype originated in an adult with an advanced solid tumor such as melanoma, head and neck, liver or kidney cancer. CDR3 nucleotides: TGTGCCAGTAGTATCTCAGTCAGGTCAAACTACAATGAGCAGTTCTTC. Translation: CASSISVRSNYNEQFF.